Below are 25 T cell receptor beta chains sequenced from a single sample in a study of T-cell reconstitution after alpha-beta-depleted transplantation in children. The authors prepared the TCRbeta library with unique molecular identifiers. TCRdb passed the PCR reads through MiXCR, listing each CDR3 protein once. Here the sample spans more than 300,000 distinct CDR3 sequences, roughly 16% being singletons. Sample: PBMCs, mostly from graft donor cells, taken 360 days after TCRalphabeta/CD19-depleted stem cell transplant. The receptors originated from a male patient aged 2 to 9 who had a stem cell transplant for acute lymphoblastic leukemia, so the T cells may come from the graft donor.

This clonotype was seen only a few times. The chain has TRBV6-1 and TRBJ1-5; 9 positions agree with TRBD1. V gave up 6 bases and J gave up 2 bases; unmatched junction bases: 2. CDR1 is MNHNS, CDR2 SASEGT, per germline. The length of the CDR3 is 14 residues. CDR3: CASRQGAGNQPQHF. DNA of the CDR3: TGTGCCAGCAGACAGGGGGCGGGCAATCAGCCCCAGCATTTT.

The V gene is TRBV12-3 or TRBV12-4, the J gene TRBJ2-7; TRBD1 matches 8 bases. This CDR3 has 14 residues. V gave up 6 bases and J gave up 1 base; unmatched junction bases: 5. The CDR3 nucleotides read TGTGCCAGCAGGAAGGACAGGGTGTCCTACGAGCAGTACTTC. Its translation is CASRKDRVSYEQYF.

This clonotype was detected a few times. The chain employs TRBV15 and TRBJ2-3; D unclear. This CDR3 comprises 14 residues. The ends were cut back, 1 base at V and 5 bases at J, with 10 bases in the middle. Germline CDR1 LNHNV, CDR2 YYDKDF (reference sequence). CDR3 sequence reads: CATSRGSLGDTQYF. The CDR3 DNA is TGTGCCACCAGCAGAGGATCATTGGGAGATACGCAGTATTTT.

This clonotype was seen a few times. V is TRBV11-2 and J is TRBJ2-3; no definite D call. Germline V gene data show CDR1 as SGHAT and CDR2 as FQNNGV. Trimming cost V 4 bases and J 6 bases, with 14 bases left between them. The CDR3 has 14 amino acids. CDR3 residues: CASSSPLGADTQYF. The CDR3 bases are TGTGCCAGCAGCTCCCCCTTAGGAGCGGATACGCAGTATTTT. Looking up the rest from reference TRBV11-2 and TRBJ2-3 gives the full variable domain: EAGVAQSPRYKIIEKRQSVAFWCNPISGHATLYWYQQILGQGPKLLIQFQNNGVVDDSQLPKDRFSAERLKGVDSTLKIQPAKLEDSAVYLCASSSPLGADTQYFGPGTRLTVL.

V and J are TRBV4-1 and TRBJ2-5; 11 bases are shared with TRBD2. This CDR3 is 15 amino acids long. Germline V CDR1 and CDR2: MGHRA, YSYEKL. V was pared by 0 bases and J by 4 bases, with 1 base of the junction left unmatched. CDR3 amino acids: CASSQDGLAGETQYF. CDR3 sequence (DNA): TGCGCCAGCAGCCAAGATGGACTAGCGGGAGAGACCCAGTACTTC.

This clonotype has at least ten counts. The chain has TRBV7-9 and TRBJ2-5, with D unresolved. V dropped 3 bases and J dropped 2 bases, with 13 bases sitting between them. The CDR3 sequence is 15 residues long. The germline V gene encodes CDR1 SEHNR and CDR2 FQNEAQ (reference sequence). CDR3 in DNA: TGTGCCAGCAGCTTTTCAGGTCCCCCACAAGAGACCCAGTACTTC. Translated: CASSFSGPPQETQYF.

This clonotype was seen at least ten times. The chain employs TRBV12-3 or TRBV12-4 and TRBJ2-1; D ambiguous. V lost 6 bases and J lost 6, with 9 bases in between. The CDR3 is made up of 12 amino acids. The CDR3 loop reads CASSLNSNEQFF. In nucleotides, the CDR3 is TGTGCCAGCAGCTTAAACAGCAATGAGCAGTTCTTC.

This clonotype has just one count. This rearrangement joins TRBV30 to TRBJ2-7; 7 bases are shared with TRBD1. Germline trimming cut 1 base from V and 2 bases from J; bases unmatched to any gene: 8. CDR1 and CDR2 from the germline V gene are GTSNPN and SVGIG (reference sequence). This CDR3 spans 15 amino acids. CDR3 residues: CAWSGARGRTYEQYF. CDR3 in DNA: TGTGCCTGGAGTGGGGCAAGGGGGCGCACCTACGAGCAGTACTTC.

This clonotype appeared a few times. The chain combines TRBV12-3 or TRBV12-4 with TRBJ1-5; D perhaps matches TRBD1 (6 bases). The V end was cut by 0 bases, the J end by 3 bases, with 12 bases between. The CDR3 is made up of 16 amino acids. The chain's CDR3 is CASSLAVWGLNQPQHF. In DNA, the CDR3 is TGTGCCAGCAGTTTAGCTGTGTGGGGGCTCAATCAGCCCCAGCATTTT.

The rearrangement joins TRBV12-3 or TRBV12-4 to TRBJ2-3; a possible D gene is TRBD2 (6 bases). The length of the CDR3 is 16 residues. Trimming left V 6 bases short and J 3 bases short, with 19 bases between. The chain's CDR3 is CASRSRRLGLTDTQYF. The CDR3 DNA reads TGTGCCAGCAGAAGTCGACGACTAGGGTTGACAGATACGCAGTATTTT.

This clonotype has ten or more counts. The chain links TRBV27 to TRBJ2-3, with D perhaps TRBD1 (5 bases). The CDR3 loop spans 17 amino acids. Germline V gene data show CDR1 as MNHEY and CDR2 as SMNVEV (reference sequence). V lost 6 bases, J lost 3 bases, and 22 bases lay in between. In DNA form, the CDR3 reads TGTGCCAGCAGGCTTCATTTTCCCTCACCAGGGACAGATACGCAGTATTTT. Protein product: CASRLHFPSPGTDTQYF.

A few counts support this clonotype. The genes are TRBV9 and TRBJ2-5; tentatively, D is TRBD1 (5 bases). The V and J ends lost 0 bases and 0 bases respectively, with 9 bases between them. CDR1 is SGDLS and CDR2 is YYNGEE in the germline V gene. The CDR3 length is 15 residues. Written as DNA, the CDR3 is TGTGCCAGCAGCGTAGACCCAGGGTACCAAGAGACCCAGTACTTC. Translated: CASSVDPGYQETQYF.

The rearrangement uses TRBV27 and TRBJ2-7, with D possibly being TRBD1 or TRBD2 (5 bases each). CDR3 length: 14 residues. Germline lookup yields CDR1 MNHEY and CDR2 SMNVEV (reference sequence). Trimming took off 1 base at V and 2 bases at J, with 9 bases between the two ends. CDR3 sequence reads: CASSLLMGPYEQYF. The CDR3 DNA reads as TGTGCCAGCAGTTTATTGATGGGACCCTACGAGCAGTACTTC.

The rearrangement links TRBV12-3 or TRBV12-4 to TRBJ2-2, with 8 bases matching TRBD1. This CDR3 is built from 16 residues. Losses at the gene ends were 1 base for V and 6 bases for J; bases not matched to a gene: 7. The CDR3: CASSLGQGAQAGELFF. DNA for the CDR3: TGTGCCAGCAGTTTAGGGCAGGGGGCGCAGGCCGGGGAGCTGTTTTTT.

The J gene is TRBJ2-3, the V gene TRBV29-1; 8 nucleotides match TRBD2. Germline V CDR1 and CDR2: SQVTM, ANQGSEA. J was trimmed by 2 bases and V by 6 bases; bases with no gene match: 7. CDR3 size: 14 residues. CDR3 nucleotides: TGCAGCGTGGATAGCGGGATCCTCACAGATACGCAGTATTTT. Translating it yields CSVDSGILTDTQYF.

At least ten counts were recorded for this clonotype. J is TRBJ2-1 and V is TRBV20-1; D is ambiguous. The germline V gene encodes CDR1 DFQATT and CDR2 SNEGSKA (reference sequence). The CDR3 covers 11 residues. Trimming cost V 4 bases and J 4 bases, with 5 bases left between them. CDR3 in DNA: TGCAGTGCTACCCAATACAATGAGCAGTTCTTC. It translates to CSATQYNEQFF.

In this sample, this clonotype turned up a few times. The chain links TRBV7-2 to TRBJ1-3; D gene uncertain. V lost 2 bases and J lost 4, with 18 bases in between. The CDR3 is 17 residues long. Germline V gene sequence: CDR1 SGHTA, CDR2 FQGNSA. The CDR3, as DNA: TGTGCCAGCAGCTTACCCCGATCGGGGAGAGGAGGAAACACCATATATTTT. It encodes CASSLPRSGRGGNTIYF.

The rearrangement joins TRBV4-3 to TRBJ2-7, with D hard to call. Germline loops: CDR1 LGHNA, CDR2 YSLEER. CDR3 length equals 14 residues. The V and J ends lost 4 bases and 2 bases respectively, with 12 bases between them. The CDR3 is CASSPQRTTYEQYF. In nucleotides, the CDR3 is TGCGCCAGCAGCCCTCAGAGGACCACCTACGAGCAGTACTTC.

In its sample, this clonotype was seen many times. The CDR3 protein is CASSLVQGWPTYYYNEQFF. The CDR3 DNA sequence: TGTGCCAGCAGCTTGGTTCAGGGGTGGCCCACCTATTACTACAATGAGCAGTTCTTC. The gene calls are TRBV11-1 and TRBJ2-1; weak D call: TRBD1 (6 bases). The CDR3 totals 19 residues. The V gene's germline CDR1 is SGHAT and CDR2 FQDESV (reference sequence). With 3 bases removed from V and 3 bases from J, the gap between germline ends came to 24 bases.

This clonotype has more than one count but fewer than ten. The chain combines TRBV7-2 with TRBJ1-6; tentatively, D is TRBD1 (5 bases). V was cut by 3 bases and J by 5 bases, with 14 bases left in between. The CDR3 loop spans 16 amino acids. Per germline, CDR1 SGHTA and CDR2 FQGNSA. CDR3 nucleotide sequence: TGTGCCAGCAGCTTGTCCGGGGCCCGAAATAATTCACCCCTCCACTTT. Residues: CASSLSGARNNSPLHF.

This clonotype was seen more than once but under ten times. This rearrangement joins TRBV7-2 to TRBJ1-2; D gene uncertain. Germline CDR1 SGHTA, CDR2 FQGNSA. V was pared by 1 base and J by 2 bases, with 14 bases between. The CDR3 consists of 16 residues. This CDR3 is CASSLGSGRVNYGYTF. The CDR3 DNA follows: TGTGCCAGCAGCTTAGGGTCCGGCCGTGTAAACTATGGCTACACCTTC.

The J gene is TRBJ2-3, the V gene TRBV28; D unclear. Trimming took 10 bases from V and 5 from J, leaving 19 bases between them. In germline, CDR1 is MDHEN, CDR2 SYDVKM. The length of the CDR3 is 14 residues. CDR3 residues: CATHHQGWGDTQYF. CDR3 nucleotide sequence: TGTGCCACCCACCATCAAGGGTGGGGAGATACGCAGTATTTT.

This clonotype has more than one count but fewer than ten. This chain uses TRBV6-5 with TRBJ2-2; D call uncertain. Trimming stripped 2 bases from V and 6 bases from J, with 10 bases between. This CDR3 has 14 amino acids. CDR1 and CDR2 from the germline V gene are MNHEY and SVGAGI. CDR3 in DNA: TGTGCCAGCAGTTACCAGCTAGATCCCGGGGAGCTGTTTTTT. This gives the protein CASSYQLDPGELFF.

V gene TRBV7-2 combines with J gene TRBJ2-1; 11 bases match TRBD2. V lost 3 bases to trimming and J lost 6 bases; unmatched junction nucleotides: 4. The CDR3 sequence is 15 residues long. The germline V gene has CDR1 SGHTA and CDR2 FQGNSA. The CDR3 here is CASSFKLAGANEQFF. Written as DNA, the CDR3 is TGTGCCAGCAGCTTCAAACTAGCGGGAGCCAATGAGCAGTTCTTC.

This clonotype was recorded many times. The chain links TRBV6-1 to TRBJ2-2; perhaps TRBD1 as D (6 bases). This CDR3 is built from 16 residues. The germline CDR1 and CDR2 sequences are MNHNS and SASEGT. Trimming stripped 3 bases from V and 0 bases from J, with 11 bases between. In DNA, the CDR3 is TGTGCCAGCAGTGATTGGACAGAATCGAACACCGGGGAGCTGTTTTTT. As protein: CASSDWTESNTGELFF.